The present entry profiles one T cell receptor beta chain with its context. Its specificity is unknown. Each post-transplant marrow sample came from the posterior iliac crest or another site. V lost 5 bases and J 4 bases, leaving 24 bases between the germline ends. The germline CDR1 and CDR2 sequences are SQVTM and ANQGSEA. The CDR3 is 18 amino acids. The source of the sample is a study of graft-versus-host responses after intestinal transplantation. Background on the study: All recipients got anti-thymocyte globulin induction, then tacrolimus and steroids for around three years.

Regarding the study as a whole: Recipient bone marrow held GvH clones, some seen earlier in ileum or blood.

Clones were read by immunoSEQ multiplex PCR, and TCRdb kept only the in-frame ones, dropping some. The sample lists approximately 15,000 clones, around 87% occurring once. This material consisted of bone marrow, taken nearly 130 days after intestinal transplantation. This chain links TRBV29-1 with TRBJ2-6; D may be TRBD1 (6 bases). The receptor comes from a human patient who received an intestinal transplant, so some T cells may come from the graft donor. The chain's CDR3 is CSVPRPGTRPLGANVLTF. The DNA of the CDR3 is TGCAGCGTTCCCCGGCCCGGGACACGACCTCTGGGGGCCAACGTCCTGACTTTC.